This T cell receptor (beta chain) was observed in a study of shared clonotypes between healthy human individuals. Study observations and caveats: Specimens sampled were limited to blood, with tissue repertoires likely differing.

As concerns this clone: Its specificity is unknown.

J was trimmed by 9 bases and V by 6 bases; bases with no gene match: 13. The CDR3 is made up of 15 amino acids. Germline V lookup: CDR1 SGHRS, CDR2 YFSETQ. Sequenced by immunoSEQ multiplex PCR; TCRdb stores in-frame clones only, minus some. The sample carries around 530,000 clones, 70% to 80% recorded once. The sample comprised PBMCs. The rearrangement links TRBV5-1 to TRBJ2-1, with 9 bases fitting TRBD1. The TCR originated in a woman aged 40 to 50 in good health. Some clones in this sample may be carry-over from other donors' samples. In DNA, the CDR3 is TGCGCCAGCACCCCGGGACAGGGTTTTGGGAGTGAGCAGTTCTTC. The encoded protein is CASTPGQGFGSEQFF.